This passage covers 21 T cell receptor beta chains from one sample sequenced in a study of regulatory T cells in long-lasting Graves disease. Documented time point: persistent/refractory GD, antithyroid drugs over 5 years with positive TRAb. PBMCs provided the RNA from which the TCR library was made. TCR beta libraries were built with iRepertoire HTBI primers and Arm-PCR of CDR3 regions. TCRdb reprocessed the multiplex PCR reads via MiXCR and lists one record per CDR3 protein. The sample yields around 450,000 distinct CDR3 sequences, roughly 21% seen once. Specimen: peripheral blood mononuclear cells (PBMCs), collected when the disease was refractory, from a patient treated with antithyroid drugs. Source of these receptors: a female donor with Graves disease.

This clonotype was found many times. The chain links TRBV27 to TRBJ1-1; TRBD1 is a possible D gene (5 bases). Germline values: CDR1 MNHEY, CDR2 SMNVEV (reference sequence). Trimming removed 1 base at V and 1 base at J, with 10 bases between. This CDR3 region has 15 residues. The CDR3: CASSLFAGKNTEAFF. Here the CDR3 DNA reads TGTGCCAGCAGTTTATTCGCAGGGAAGAACACTGAAGCTTTCTTT.

This clonotype was observed at least ten times. The rearrangement uses TRBV12-3 or TRBV12-4 and TRBJ1-1; D remains ambiguous. The CDR3 has 15 residues. V lost 7 bases and J lost 3, with 18 bases in between. The CDR3 DNA sequence: TGTGCCAGCACCTCGGTGGCCGCCGGGGACACTGAAGCTTTCTTT. It translates to CASTSVAAGDTEAFF.

The chain uses TRBV9 and TRBJ1-5; no clear D. V lost 0 bases, J lost 0 bases, and 7 bases lay in between. This CDR3 has 15 residues. Germline CDR1 reads SGDLS; CDR2 reads YYNGEE. CDR3 in amino acids: CASSVGMDSNQPQHF. CDR3 bases: TGTGCCAGCAGCGTAGGGATGGATAGCAATCAGCCCCAGCATTTT. The complete variable domain, with remaining parts taken from reference TRBV9 and TRBJ1-5, reads DSGVTQTPKHLITATGQRVTLRCSPRSGDLSVYWYQQSLDQGLQFLIQYYNGEERAKGNILERFSAQQFPDLHSELNLSSLELGDSALYFCASSVGMDSNQPQHFGDGTRLSIL.

This clonotype has a count of ten or more. The CDR3 bases are TGTGCCAGCAACGGCTTAGTCCCTGAGACTGAAGCTTTCTTT. The encoded protein is CASNGLVPETEAFF. V usage is TRBV6-1 and J usage is TRBJ1-1; no firm D call. The CDR3 consists of 14 residues. The V gene lost 7 bases and the J gene lost 5 bases, with 17 bases spanning the gap. CDR1 and CDR2 (germline): MNHNS, SASEGT.

This clonotype was found a few times. For the CDR3, the DNA is TGTGCCTGGAGTGATGAACACGCCTCATACAATGAGCAGTTCTTC. Its translation: CAWSDEHASYNEQFF. The rearrangement uses TRBV30 and TRBJ2-1; no clear D. This CDR3 is 15 amino acids long. Germline CDR1 GTSNPN, CDR2 SVGIG (reference sequence). V shed 1 base and J shed 4 bases, with 14 bases lying between them.

The sample holds a few counts of this clonotype. J is TRBJ2-7 and V is TRBV25-1; perhaps TRBD1 as D (6 bases). CDR3 size: 16 residues. Germline CDR1 MGHDK, CDR2 SYGVNS. The V end was cut by 2 bases, the J end by 5 bases, with 19 bases between. The CDR3 here is CASSEINRDLLHEQYF. CDR3 DNA: TGTGCCAGCAGTGAAATAAACAGGGACCTCCTGCACGAGCAGTACTTC.

This clonotype has at least ten counts. The chain is built from TRBV20-1 and TRBJ2-1; D might be TRBD2 (5 bases). V lost 6 bases and J 5 bases, leaving 20 bases between the germline ends. The CDR3 is 15 residues long. The germline CDR1 and CDR2 sequences are DFQATT and SNEGSKA (reference sequence). The CDR3 here is CSASDNWRADNEQFF. CDR3 sequence (DNA): TGCAGTGCCAGTGACAACTGGCGGGCTGACAATGAGCAGTTCTTC.

This clonotype was seen at least ten times. This chain uses TRBV11-2 with TRBJ2-7; D might be TRBD1 (5 bases). Germline-derived CDR1 and CDR2 are SGHAT and FQNNGV. The CDR3 is 15 amino acids. V was pared by 5 bases and J by 2 bases, with 16 bases between. This chain's CDR3 is CASSVAGFPTYEQYF. The DNA of the CDR3 is TGTGCCAGCAGCGTCGCAGGGTTCCCAACCTACGAGCAGTACTTC.

A note on this clonotype: It may be a read error: a sequence one base away is much more abundant. CDR3 region: CASSLKQGMTGGLDF. In DNA, the CDR3 is TGTGCCAGCAGCTTAAAACAAGGGATGACAGGGGGCTTGGACTTC. The V and J genes are TRBV7-9 and TRBJ2-5; 10 nucleotides match TRBD1. The germline gives CDR1 SEHNR, CDR2 FQNEAQ (reference sequence). The CDR3 spans 15 residues.

This clonotype was seen a few times. The rearrangement joins TRBV29-1 to TRBJ1-1, with 7 nucleotides matching TRBD1. From germline, CDR1 is SQVTM and CDR2 ANQGSEA. V lost 5 bases and J lost 2; bases outside the gene matches: 11. The CDR3 covers 15 residues. The CDR3: CSVRQGLFLNTEAFF. CDR3 coding DNA: TGCAGCGTTCGACAGGGTCTCTTCCTAAACACTGAAGCTTTCTTT.

The V and J genes are TRBV4-2 and TRBJ1-2; possible D gene TRBD1, 6 bases. The CDR3 extends over 15 amino acids. Per germline, CDR1 LGHNA and CDR2 YNFKEQ. V gave up 0 bases and J gave up 8 bases, with 16 bases separating them. In nucleotides, the CDR3 is TGTGCCAGCAGCCAAGAGGAGGGGGTGGTAGGCGGCTACACCTTC. It yields the protein CASSQEEGVVGGYTF.

The chain links TRBV4-1 to TRBJ1-5; D call uncertain. This CDR3 comprises 14 residues. V was pared by 1 base and J by 5 bases, with 9 bases between. The germline V gene encodes CDR1 MGHRA and CDR2 YSYEKL. DNA of the CDR3: TGCGCCAGCAGCCAAGTTTTACTCGATCAGCCCCAGCATTTT. It is translated as CASSQVLLDQPQHF.

The chain recombines TRBV19 with TRBJ1-2; tentative D call: TRBD1 (6 bases). The CDR3 length is 16 residues. V was cut by 6 bases and J by 0 bases, with 17 bases left in between. The germline CDR1 and CDR2 sequences are LNHDA and SQIVND (reference sequence). The CDR3 DNA follows: TGTGCCAGTAGAATTACGGACAGAGAAGCTAACTATGGCTACACCTTC. Encoded protein: CASRITDREANYGYTF.

This clonotype was recorded many times. V is TRBV12-3 or TRBV12-4 and J is TRBJ2-2; D gene uncertain. This CDR3 is built from 14 residues. V lost 5 bases and J 6 bases, leaving 13 bases between the germline ends. CDR3 sequence reads: CASSPDSGAGELFF. CDR3 bases: TGTGCCAGCAGTCCCGATTCCGGCGCCGGGGAGCTGTTTTTT.

The sample holds many counts of this clonotype. The chain combines TRBV12-3 or TRBV12-4 with TRBJ2-2; 7 bases line up with TRBD2. The trim removed 6 bases at V and 0 bases at J, leaving 7 bases unmatched. This CDR3 region has 16 residues. CDR3 nucleotide sequence: TGTGCCAGCAGATCTACTAGCGCGGCGAACACCGGGGAGCTGTTTTTT. Translating it yields CASRSTSAANTGELFF.

In its sample, this clonotype was seen many times. The rearrangement uses TRBV11-2 and TRBJ2-7, with D unclear. CDR3 size: 14 residues. Germline CDR1 is SGHAT and CDR2 is FQNNGV. The V gene lost 6 bases and the J gene lost 1 base, with 13 bases spanning the gap. The CDR3 protein is CASSQTGDSYEQYF. CDR3 nucleotide sequence: TGTGCCAGCAGTCAAACGGGTGATTCCTACGAGCAGTACTTC.

This clonotype has a handful of counts. The chain links TRBV3-1 to TRBJ1-1; TRBD1 might be the D (5 bases). This CDR3 has 14 amino acids. Per the germline V gene, CDR1 is LGHDT and CDR2 is YNNKEL (reference sequence). V lost 8 bases and J lost 4, with 17 bases in between. CDR3 sequence: CASGSRGGGTEAFF. CDR3 DNA: TGTGCCAGCGGCTCCCGGGGGGGGGGCACTGAAGCTTTCTTT.

The sample holds many counts of this clonotype. This chain uses TRBV5-1 with TRBJ2-7, with 9 bases lining up with TRBD1. The CDR3 is made up of 13 amino acids. Germline-derived CDR1 and CDR2 are SGHRS and YFSETQ. Germline trimming cut 6 bases from V and 1 base from J; bases unmatched to any gene: 2. The CDR3 DNA reads as TGCGCCAGCAAGGGGACAGGGTCCTACGAGCAGTACTTC. It yields the protein CASKGTGSYEQYF.

The chain links TRBV5-1 to TRBJ2-7; 7 nucleotides line up with TRBD2. The CDR3 totals 14 residues. J gave up 2 bases and V 1 base, and 3 bases lay outside the gene matches. Per germline, CDR1 SGHRS and CDR2 YFSETQ. CDR3: CASSLKRGTYEQYF. CDR3 nucleotide sequence: TGCGCCAGCAGCTTGAAGCGGGGCACCTACGAGCAGTACTTC.

This clonotype was seen ten or more times. This sequence joins TRBV28 and TRBJ1-1, with a weak D call TRBD1 (6 bases). The V and J ends lost 5 bases and 1 base respectively, with 11 bases between them. CDR3 length equals 14 residues. Germline assignment: CDR1 MDHEN and CDR2 SYDVKM. CDR3 sequence: CASSAGGANTEAFF. Written as DNA, the CDR3 is TGTGCCAGCAGTGCCGGGGGCGCGAACACTGAAGCTTTCTTT.

A few counts support this clonotype. The genes are TRBV5-1 and TRBJ2-1, with 13 bases lining up with TRBD2. The germline CDR1 and CDR2 sequences are SGHRS and YFSETQ. J was trimmed by 5 bases and V by 2 bases; bases with no gene match: 4. The CDR3 loop spans 16 amino acids. CDR3 bases: TGCGCCAGCAGCTTCCAGGGACTAGCGGGGAACAATGAGCAGTTCTTC. As protein: CASSFQGLAGNNEQFF.